These T cell receptor beta chains were read from a single sample in a study of T cells after yellow fever vaccination. TCRdb analysed the 5' RACE reads with MiXCR anew, one entry per CDR3 protein. The table includes about 300,000 distinct CDR3 sequences, about 6.6% detected once. The source material was PBMCs, sampled about 41 days after the first yellow fever vaccination. The receptors derive from a man between 18 and 35 years old who received the YFV17D yellow fever vaccine. Each CDR3 is given with its conserved first and last residue. The D gene is left open where the match is weak. Clone size is stated in some rows and not others, as once, few, many or a class when expanded.

TRBJ2-1 | NA | TRBV7-9 | TRBD2 | CASSLVSGGPNNEQFF | TGTGCCAGCAGCTTAGTCAGCGGGGGACCAAACAATGAGCAGTTCTTC
TRBJ2-3 | few | TRBV7-3 | TRBD1 | CASSPTGGLTDTQYF | TGTGCCAGCAGCCCGACAGGGGGGTTGACAGATACGCAGTATTTT
TRBJ2-2 | NA | TRBV30 | NA | CAWRPGSGELFF | TGTGCCTGGAGGCCGGGTTCCGGGGAGCTGTTTTTT
TRBJ1-6 | many | TRBV20-1 | NA | CSAQGRGNSPLHF | TGCAGTGCTCAGGGAAGGGGGAATTCACCCCTCCACTTT
TRBJ2-2 | NA | TRBV7-6 | TRBD2 | CASSFETSGVLGELFF | TGTGCCAGCAGCTTCGAGACTAGCGGGGTTCTCGGGGAGCTGTTTTTT
TRBJ1-1 | many | TRBV7-2 | NA | CASSLGRNTEAFF | TGTGCCAGCAGCTTAGGCAGGAACACTGAAGCTTTCTTT
TRBJ1-1 | few | TRBV15 | NA | CATSRESYTEAFF | TGTGCCACCAGCAGAGAGAGTTACACTGAAGCTTTCTTT
TRBJ2-3 | few | TRBV5-1 | TRBD2 | CASSSQRGKSDTQYF | TGCGCCAGCAGCTCTCAGCGGGGGAAGTCAGATACGCAGTATTTT
TRBJ2-5 | few | TRBV14 | TRBD2 | CASSQDLGGGPGETQYF | TGTGCCAGCAGCCAAGATTTGGGCGGGGGGCCGGGAGAGACCCAGTACTTC
TRBJ1-1 | few | TRBV18 | NA | CASSPGGGRAFF | TGTGCCAGCTCACCAGGGGGGGGCCGAGCTTTCTTT
TRBJ1-5 | NA | TRBV30 | NA | CAWTGGSNQPQHF | TGTGCCTGGACGGGGGGTAGCAATCAGCCCCAGCATTTT
TRBJ1-2 | few | TRBV12-3/TRBV12-4 | TRBD1 | CASRGTGDYGYTF | TGTGCCAGCAGAGGAACAGGGGACTATGGCTACACCTTC
TRBJ2-7 | many | TRBV4-3 | NA | CASSRGTGSYEQYF | TGCGCCAGCAGCCGGGGCACGGGGTCTTACGAGCAGTACTTC
TRBJ2-1 | few | TRBV4-3 | TRBD1 | CASSPGQNTYNEQFF | TGCGCCAGCAGCCCGGGACAGAATACTTACAATGAGCAGTTCTTC
TRBJ2-2 | NA | TRBV4-3 | NA | CASSVRGLANTGELFF | TGCGCCAGCAGCGTAAGGGGCCTAGCGAACACCGGGGAGCTGTTTTTT
TRBJ1-1 | few | TRBV7-9 | NA | CASSLDGGGSTEAFF | TGTGCCAGCAGCTTAGATGGGGGAGGAAGCACTGAAGCTTTCTTT
TRBJ2-5 | many | TRBV28 | NA | CASSLDYPKETQYF | TGTGCCAGCAGTTTAGACTATCCGAAAGAGACCCAGTACTTC
TRBJ2-2 | many | TRBV12-3/TRBV12-4 | TRBD2 | CASSTRTSDTGELFF | TGTGCCAGCAGTACCCGGACTAGCGACACCGGGGAGCTGTTTTTT
TRBJ1-2 | few | TRBV29-1 | TRBD1 | CSVVLGDRGHYGYTF | TGCAGCGTTGTCCTCGGGGACAGGGGGCACTATGGCTACACCTTC
TRBJ2-1 | NA | TRBV20-1 | TRBD2 | CCAPGTSGANYNEQFF | TGCTGTGCGCCCGGGACTAGCGGGGCTAACTACAATGAGCAGTTCTTC
TRBJ2-1 | few | TRBV7-9 | NA | CASSPSVEQFF | TGTGCCAGCAGCCCGAGCGTAGAGCAGTTCTTC
TRBJ1-1 | NA | TRBV4-1 | NA | CASSGSPGGRTEAFF | TGCGCCAGCAGCGGATCCCCGGGGGGGAGGACTGAAGCTTTCTTT
TRBJ2-1 | NA | TRBV6-5 | NA | CASSYSRRIGVRRENEQFF | TGTGCCAGCAGTTACTCGAGGAGAATAGGAGTCAGAAGGGAGAATGAGCAGTTCTTC
TRBJ1-3 | NA | TRBV14 | NA | CASSQTFRGSGNTIYF | TGTGCCAGCAGCCAAACGTTTAGGGGATCGGGAAACACCATATATTTT
TRBJ1-5 | NA | TRBV7-2 | NA | CASSYLWDQPQHF | TGTGCCAGCAGCTACCTATGGGACCAGCCCCAGCATTTT
TRBJ1-1 | NA | TRBV10-3 | TRBD1 | CAISRTPDRESTEAFF | TGTGCCATCAGTAGAACTCCGGACAGGGAGAGCACTGAAGCTTTCTTT
TRBJ2-5 | many | TRBV4-1 | NA | CASSQETGRETQYF | TGCGCCAGCAGCCAAGAAACAGGGCGCGAGACCCAGTACTTC
TRBJ2-5 | few | TRBV11-2 | TRBD2 | CASSLNSGEETQYF | TGTGCCAGCAGCTTGAATAGCGGGGAAGAGACCCAGTACTTC
TRBJ2-6 | many | TRBV5-6 | NA | CASVLHSGANVLTF | TGTGCCAGCGTTCTCCACTCTGGGGCCAACGTCCTGACTTTC
TRBJ1-1 | many | TRBV5-1 | NA | CASSLIRDTEAFF | TGCGCCAGCTCCCTTATCAGGGACACTGAAGCTTTCTTT
TRBJ1-4 | few | TRBV5-1 | TRBD1 | CASSQGVVTTNEKLFF | TGCGCCAGCAGCCAGGGGGTAGTTACAACTAATGAAAAACTGTTTTTT
TRBJ2-5 | few | TRBV29-1 | NA | CSVEYWNEETQYF | TGCAGCGTTGAATATTGGAATGAGGAGACCCAGTACTTC
TRBJ1-2 | many | TRBV5-1 | TRBD1 | CASSSGIRDRGTKGYTF | TGCGCCAGCAGTTCCGGGATCCGGGACAGGGGGACCAAGGGCTACACCTTC
TRBJ1-3 | NA | TRBV7-9 | NA | CASSPHRDGNTIYF | TGTGCCAGCAGCCCTCACAGGGATGGAAACACCATATATTTT
TRBJ1-2 | few | TRBV18 | NA | CASSPPGRNYTF | TGTGCCAGCTCACCCCCCGGGAGGAACTACACCTTC
TRBJ1-4 | NA | TRBV12-3/TRBV12-4 | NA | CASSLQGTEKLFF | TGTGCCAGCAGTTTACAGGGAACTGAAAAACTGTTTTTT
TRBJ1-5 | many | TRBV7-2 | NA | CASSLEQRQPQHF | TGTGCCAGCAGCTTAGAACAGCGTCAGCCCCAGCATTTT